This TCR beta chain appears in the sequencing data of a study of CD8 T cells in Susac syndrome. There are a few counts of this clonotype. Random hexamers served to reverse transcribe roughly 0.45 to 1 ug RNA. Amplification of TCR beta CDR3 by immunoSEQ multiplex PCR spanned 54 Vbeta and 13 Jbeta. TCRdb processed the immunoSEQ multiplex PCR reads anew with MiXCR; each CDR3 protein has one entry. This table holds 350,000 to 550,000 distinct CDR3 sequences, approximately 85% found once. This TCR was recovered from a human donor with multiple sclerosis. What was sequenced was CD8+ T cells from PBMCs.

CDR3 bases: TGTGCCAGCAGTGAATTGGGGATCGGTCAGCCCCAGCATTTT. Its protein is CASSELGIGQPQHF. The genes are TRBV6-1 and TRBJ1-5; D not resolved. This CDR3 is 14 amino acids long. With 2 bases removed from V and 6 bases from J, the gap between germline ends came to 11 bases. The germline CDR1 and CDR2 sequences are MNHNS and SASEGT.